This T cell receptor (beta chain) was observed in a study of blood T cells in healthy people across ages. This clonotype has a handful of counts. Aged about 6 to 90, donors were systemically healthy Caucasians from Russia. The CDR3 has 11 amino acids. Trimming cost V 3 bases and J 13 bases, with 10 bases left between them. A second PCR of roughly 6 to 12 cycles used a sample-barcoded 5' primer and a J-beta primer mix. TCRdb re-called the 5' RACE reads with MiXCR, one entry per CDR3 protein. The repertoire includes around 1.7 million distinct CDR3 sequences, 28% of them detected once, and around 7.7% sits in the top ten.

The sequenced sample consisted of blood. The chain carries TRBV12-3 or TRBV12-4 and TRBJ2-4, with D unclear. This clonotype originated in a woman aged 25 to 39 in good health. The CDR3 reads CASSFSGRQYF. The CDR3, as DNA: TGTGCCAGCAGTTTTTCCGGGCGACAGTACTTC.